The 10 T cell receptor beta chains below come from one sample, sequenced in a study of control samples from healthy donors and cancer patients. Here immunoSEQ multiplex PCR was the method, and the copy in TCRdb shows in-frame clones only, minus some. The top ten hold less than 15% of the sample, which has under 300,000 clones, 82% seen once. Sequences were obtained from PBMCs. The receptors shown here come from a woman in her fifties or sixties with lung cancer.

This clone came up once. The V call is TRBV5-1, the J call TRBJ2-1, with D possibly matching TRBD1 (6 bases). V was clipped by 0 bases and J by 2 bases, with 9 bases between them. Germline V CDR1 and CDR2: SGHRS, YFSETQ. The CDR3 totals 15 residues. CDR3 nucleotides: TGCGCCAGCAGCTTGGACAGGGTCGCCTACAATGAGCAGTTCTTC. Amino acid sequence: CASSLDRVAYNEQFF.

The rearrangement uses TRBV24-1 and TRBJ2-2; D not certain. V was clipped by 9 bases and J by 5 bases, with 3 bases between them. This CDR3 contains 10 residues. Per germline, CDR1 KGHDR and CDR2 SFDVKD. CDR3 coding DNA: TGTGCCACCGGTACCGGGGAGCTGTTTTTT. It translates to CATGTGELFF.

The CDR3 DNA reads as TGCGCCAGCAGCTTGGCGGGTATCGAGACCCAGTACTTC. This gives the protein CASSLAGIETQYF. The rearrangement links TRBV5-1 to TRBJ2-5; no definite D call. There are 13 residues in the CDR3. Trimming removed 0 bases from V and 5 bases from J, with 8 bases in between. Germline V gene sequence: CDR1 SGHRS, CDR2 YFSETQ.

This rearrangement joins TRBV3-1 (or the pseudogene TRBV3-2) to TRBJ2-2; D is ambiguous. Trimming took off 8 bases at V and 1 base at J, with 8 bases between the two ends. Germline CDR1 LGHDT, CDR2 YNNKEL (reference sequence). The CDR3 consists of 13 residues. In DNA, the CDR3 is TGTGCCAGCCTGAACTTGAACACCGGGGAGCTGTTTTTT. This codes for CASLNLNTGELFF.

The J gene is TRBJ1-6, the V gene TRBV3-1 (or the pseudogene TRBV3-2); D gene uncertain. Germline assignment: CDR1 LGHDT and CDR2 YNNKEL (reference sequence). There are 18 residues in the CDR3. Trimming pared 3 bases from V and 0 bases from J, leaving 15 bases between. The CDR3 region is CASSHPFSGNSYNSPLHF. The CDR3 DNA follows: TGTGCCAGCAGCCACCCCTTTTCCGGGAACTCCTATAATTCACCCCTCCACTTT.

The chain uses TRBV5-1 and TRBJ1-2; the match to TRBD1 covers 9 bases. After removal of 4 bases from V and 3 bases from J, the junction contained 16 bases not matched to a gene. Germline loops: CDR1 SGHRS, CDR2 YFSETQ. The CDR3 loop spans 18 amino acids. CDR3 sequence (DNA): TGCGCCAGCAGCGGATCTTCCGGGACAGGGTTTTGGTACTATGGCTACACCTTC. Its protein product is CASSGSSGTGFWYYGYTF.

This sequence joins TRBV5-1 and TRBJ2-7; 7 bases line up with TRBD2. The CDR3 runs 12 residues. The ends lost 5 bases at V and 5 bases at J; junction bases unmatched: 4. Germline CDR1 is SGHRS and CDR2 is YFSETQ. The CDR3 nucleotides are TGCGCCAGCAGAAGGGAGGGCGACGAGCAGTACTTC. Translated: CASRREGDEQYF.

The J gene is TRBJ1-1, the V gene TRBV6-6; weak D call: TRBD1 (6 bases). The CDR3 has 15 residues. The V end lost 7 bases, the J end lost 0 bases, and 15 bases lay between the germline ends. Germline loops: CDR1 MNHNY, CDR2 SVGAGI (reference sequence). In nucleotides, the CDR3 is TGTGCCAGCATTGACCGGGACACTCTGAACACTGAAGCTTTCTTT. Protein product: CASIDRDTLNTEAFF.

The chain uses TRBV4-2 and TRBJ2-4; 9 bases are shared with TRBD1. Germline V gives CDR1 LGHNA, CDR2 YNFKEQ. Losses at the gene ends were 3 bases for V and 3 bases for J; bases not matched to a gene: 9. The CDR3 spans 17 residues. The CDR3 coding sequence is TGTGCCAGCAGCCACGCCAGACAGGGGGGGGACAAAAACATTCAGTACTTC. Its translation is CASSHARQGGDKNIQYF.

This chain joins TRBV7-9 and TRBJ1-6; D unresolved. Deletions cut 4 bases from V and 12 bases from J, with 13 bases between. The germline CDR1 and CDR2 sequences are SEHNR and FQNEAQ (reference sequence). The CDR3 contains 13 residues. The CDR3 DNA is TGTGCCAGCAGCTCAGGCCCAGTTAAACCCCTCCACTTT. Encoded protein: CASSSGPVKPLHF.